These 14 T cell receptor beta chains were sequenced from one sample in a study of identical twins. TCRdb ran MiXCR on the 5' RACE reads and lists one entry per CDR3 protein. The sample holds hundreds of thousands of distinct CDR3 sequences, under 9.5% seen once. In addition, the sample was reused for a study of yellow fever vaccine responses in identical twins.

Sequencing was done on a sample of memory (CD45RO+) T cells sorted from blood. The origin of the receptors is a woman between 18 and 29 years old in good health.

Concerning this clonotype itself: Being one base from a much bigger clone, this may be a read error. The chain recombines TRBV5-1 with TRBJ2-5, with D perhaps TRBD1 or TRBD2 (5 bases each). Looked up from germline, CDR1 is SGHRS and CDR2 is YFSETQ. The CDR3 loop spans 13 amino acids. The CDR3 DNA sequence: TGCGCCAGCAGCTGGGGGTTCAGGGAGACCAAGTACTTC. This codes for CASSWGFRETKYF. Filled out from reference TRBV5-1 and TRBJ2-5, the complete variable domain reads KAGVTQTPRYLIKTRGQQVTLSCSPISGHRSVSWYQQTPGQGLQFLFEYFSETQRNKGNFPGRFSGRQFSNSRSEMNVSTLELGDSALYLCASSWGFRETKYFGPGTRLLVL.

The rearrangement joins TRBV2 to TRBJ2-2, with D perhaps TRBD2 (6 bases). This CDR3 has 16 amino acids. The V gene's germline CDR1 is SNHLY and CDR2 FYNNEI. Trimming cost V 7 bases and J 5 bases, with 20 bases left between them. CDR3 bases: TGTGCCAGCAAAAAGATGGGGGGAGAAAGGACCGGGGAGCTGTTTTTT. It translates to CASKKMGGERTGELFF.

This sequence joins TRBV6-2 or TRBV6-3 and TRBJ1-6; D is uncertain. The CDR3 runs 15 residues. CDR1 and CDR2 from the germline V gene are MNHEY and SVGEGT. The germline V and J ends were trimmed by 10 bases and 0 bases, with 13 bases remaining between them. This CDR3 reads CATSSWASYNSPLHF. The CDR3, as DNA: TGTGCCACCTCGTCATGGGCCTCCTATAATTCACCCCTCCACTTT.

The rearrangement links TRBV4-1 to TRBJ1-5; D is unresolved. The V gene lost 1 base and the J gene lost 4 bases, with 11 bases spanning the gap. The CDR3 has 15 amino acids. CDR1 MGHRA and CDR2 YSYEKL come from the germline V gene. The CDR3 nucleotides read TGCGCCAGCAGCCAAGTCGTTCAGGAAAATCAGCCCCAGCATTTT. It specifies CASSQVVQENQPQHF.

This clonotype was seen a handful of times. The chain has TRBV7-2 and TRBJ2-7; D remains unclear. V was trimmed by 2 bases and J by 5 bases, leaving 13 bases between them. This CDR3 has 14 amino acids. CDR1 and CDR2 from the germline V gene are SGHTA and FQGNSA. As DNA, the CDR3 is TGTGCCAGCAGCTTAAGTCGGCCCGTCCACGAGCAGTACTTC. Translating it yields CASSLSRPVHEQYF.

Many counts were recorded for this clonotype. V is TRBV21-1 and J is TRBJ2-7; the table gives TRBD2 as D, unverified against the DNA. TRBV21-1 is a known pseudogene. The CDR3 is made up of 16 amino acids. CDR3: CASSGGLPSNSYEQYV. The CDR3 DNA sequence: TGTGCCAGCAGCGGAGGACTACCAAGCAACTCCTACGAGCAGTACGTC.

The chain joins TRBV12-3 or TRBV12-4 to TRBJ2-1, with unresolved D. CDR3 length equals 15 residues. V gave up 6 bases and J gave up 5 bases, with 17 bases separating them. CDR3 loop: CASSPRSSTNNEQFF. Written as DNA, the CDR3 is TGTGCCAGCAGCCCAAGGAGTTCCACCAACAATGAGCAGTTCTTC.

The table lists this clonotype with many counts. The chain employs TRBV6-1 and TRBJ2-1; either TRBD1 or TRBD2 may supply D (5 bases each). Between the trimmed V and J ends, which lost 5 bases and 1 base, there was a span of 12 bases. The CDR3 contains 15 residues. Germline V gene data show CDR1 as MNHNS and CDR2 as SASEGT. The CDR3 here is CASSPLRGSYNEQFF. In nucleotides, the CDR3 is TGTGCCAGCAGTCCCCTGAGGGGTTCCTACAATGAGCAGTTCTTC.

This clonotype was counted ten times or more. The V and J genes are TRBV6-2 or TRBV6-3 and TRBJ1-5; D is perhaps TRBD1 (6 bases). Germline CDR1 is MNHEY and CDR2 is SVGEGT. The CDR3 consists of 17 residues. V was cut by 5 bases and J by 3 bases, with 20 bases left in between. The CDR3 region is CASSEQGSLYINQPQHF. As DNA, the CDR3 is TGTGCCAGCAGTGAACAGGGATCGCTATATATCAATCAGCCCCAGCATTTT.

A few counts support this clonotype. The CDR3 DNA is TGCGCCAGCAGCTTGGATTCAACTAATGAAAAACTGTTTTTT. Its translation: CASSLDSTNEKLFF. The chain couples TRBV5-1 to TRBJ1-4; D gene uncertain. CDR1 and CDR2 from the germline V gene are SGHRS and YFSETQ. The CDR3 is 14 amino acids. V shed 0 bases and J shed 0 bases, with 3 bases lying between them. Combining the CDR3 with reference TRBV5-1 and TRBJ1-4 gives the whole variable domain KAGVTQTPRYLIKTRGQQVTLSCSPISGHRSVSWYQQTPGQGLQFLFEYFSETQRNKGNFPGRFSGRQFSNSRSEMNVSTLELGDSALYLCASSLDSTNEKLFFGSGTQLSVL.

The table lists this clonotype with many counts. The chain joins TRBV20-1 to TRBJ2-3, with D tentatively TRBD1 or TRBD2 (5 bases each). CDR1 is DFQATT, CDR2 SNEGSKA, per germline (reference sequence). This CDR3 has 16 residues. The V and J ends lost 4 bases and 4 bases respectively, with 21 bases between them. In DNA form, the CDR3 reads TGCAGTGCTACCCCCTTGGGGCTGGGGGTTGCAGATACGCAGTATTTT. Translated: CSATPLGLGVADTQYF.

This chain links TRBV29-1 with TRBJ1-4; no reliable D call. The CDR3 length is 12 residues. Germline V gene sequence: CDR1 SQVTM, CDR2 ANQGSEA. V was clipped by 3 bases and J by 6 bases, with 8 bases between them. CDR3 sequence: CSVEGMDEKLFF. The CDR3 coding sequence is TGCAGCGTTGAGGGGATGGATGAAAAACTGTTTTTT. The full variable domain, with the rest looked up from reference TRBV29-1 and TRBJ1-4, is SAVISQKPSRDICQRGTSLTIQCQVDSQVTMMFWYRQQPGQSLTLIATANQGSEATYESGFVIDKFPISRPNLTFSTLTVSNMSPEDSSIYLCSVEGMDEKLFFGSGTQLSVL.

This clonotype was detected a few times. The V and J genes are TRBV5-1 and TRBJ1-6, with 7 bases aligning to TRBD1. The CDR3 runs 15 residues. Germline values: CDR1 SGHRS, CDR2 YFSETQ. V shed 2 bases and J 10 bases; nucleotides not matched to a gene: 9. The CDR3, as DNA: TGCGCCAGCAGCTTACAGGGGAGATCCGAATCACCCCTCCACTTT. It codes for CASSLQGRSESPLHF.

The V call is TRBV10-2, the J call TRBJ2-1; D is perhaps TRBD1 or TRBD2 (5 bases each). Trimming took 2 bases from V and 0 from J, leaving 11 bases between them. The CDR3 consists of 16 residues. Looked up from germline, CDR1 is WSHSY and CDR2 is SAAADI. The CDR3 nucleotides are TGCGCCAGCAGTGAGAGGGGACGGGGCTCCTACAATGAGCAGTTCTTC. As protein: CASSERGRGSYNEQFF.